This TCR beta chain came from a study of cytomegalovirus exposure and HLA in healthy donors. Across the study: Unique TCRs from HLA-typed donors, about 85 million of them, were held in an early data release. Findings and limits, study-wide: A later analysis showed TCR association rates differing by HLA locus, peaking at DRB1 and lowest at HLA-C. A few CMV-associated chains proved CMV antigen-specific in vitro.

A multiplex PCR was run with 60 Vbeta primers and 13 Jbeta primers. Method: immunoSEQ multiplex PCR; TCRdb's copy keeps in-frame clones and lacks some. The sample contains 170,000 or so clones, less than 85% of which appear only once. A word on this clone: Its antigen is currently unknown.

This CDR3 comprises 17 residues. V shed 6 bases and J 0 bases; nucleotides not matched to a gene: 11. Germline V gene sequence: CDR1 SGHDN, CDR2 FVKESK. Regarding donors, all were healthy bone marrow donors. The receptor was derived from a young man in good health and CMV-seronegative. The material sequenced was PBMCs. The chain couples TRBV14 to TRBJ2-1, with TRBD2 identical over 7 bases. The CDR3 DNA is TGTGCCAGCAGACTTACAAGGAGGGAGGGCTCCTACAATGAGCAGTTCTTC. Encoded protein: CASRLTRREGSYNEQFF.